This T cell receptor beta chain emerged from a study of technical replicates of blood from a handful of donors. Here immunoSEQ multiplex PCR was the method, and the copy in TCRdb shows in-frame clones only, minus some. The data hold roughly 80,000 clones, with less than 95% observed a single time. From germline, CDR1 is SNHLY and CDR2 FYNNEI. After removal of 3 bases from V and 2 bases from J, the junction contained 5 bases not matched to a gene. CDR3 length: 15 residues. Sequencing was carried out using T cells isolated from PBMCs. The V call is TRBV2, the J call TRBJ2-3, with TRBD1 matching 7 bases. This sequence originates from a human donor in good health. In nucleotides, the CDR3 is TGTGCCAGCAGTGATTGGGACAGCTCCACAGATACGCAGTATTTT. Translation: CASSDWDSSTDTQYF.